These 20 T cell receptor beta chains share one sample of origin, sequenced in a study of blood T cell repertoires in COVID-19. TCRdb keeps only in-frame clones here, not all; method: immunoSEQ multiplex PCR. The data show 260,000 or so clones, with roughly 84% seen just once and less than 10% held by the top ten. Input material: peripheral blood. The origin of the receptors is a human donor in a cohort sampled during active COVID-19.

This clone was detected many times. The CDR3 DNA is TGTGCCAGCAGTGACTCGACAAATTCACCCCTCCACTTT. Its protein product is CASSDSTNSPLHF. The V gene is TRBV6-4, the J gene TRBJ1-6; D not certain. CDR3 length: 13 amino acids. Germline V gives CDR1 MRHNA, CDR2 SNTAGT. Between the trimmed V and J ends, which lost 0 bases and 7 bases, there was a span of 4 bases.

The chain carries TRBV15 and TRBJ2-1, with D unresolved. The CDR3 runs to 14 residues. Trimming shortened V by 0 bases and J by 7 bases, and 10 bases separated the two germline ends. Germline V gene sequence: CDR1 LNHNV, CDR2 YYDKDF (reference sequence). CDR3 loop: CATSRDYQENEQFF. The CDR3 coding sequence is TGTGCCACCAGCAGAGATTATCAGGAAAATGAGCAGTTCTTC.

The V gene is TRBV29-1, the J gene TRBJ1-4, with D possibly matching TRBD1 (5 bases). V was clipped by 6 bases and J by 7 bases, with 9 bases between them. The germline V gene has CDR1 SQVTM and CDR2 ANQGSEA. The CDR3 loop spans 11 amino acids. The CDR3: CSVGLREKLFF. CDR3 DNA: TGCAGCGTGGGACTGCGTGAAAAACTGTTTTTT. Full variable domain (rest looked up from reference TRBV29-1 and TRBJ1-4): SAVISQKPSRDICQRGTSLTIQCQVDSQVTMMFWYRQQPGQSLTLIATANQGSEATYESGFVIDKFPISRPNLTFSTLTVSNMSPEDSSIYLCSVGLREKLFFGSGTQLSVL.

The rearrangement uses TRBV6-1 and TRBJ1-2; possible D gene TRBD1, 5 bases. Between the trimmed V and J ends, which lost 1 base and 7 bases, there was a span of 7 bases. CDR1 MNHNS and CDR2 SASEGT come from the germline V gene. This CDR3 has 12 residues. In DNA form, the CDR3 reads TGTGCCAGCAGTGAAGGGACATTTGGCTACACCTTC. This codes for CASSEGTFGYTF.

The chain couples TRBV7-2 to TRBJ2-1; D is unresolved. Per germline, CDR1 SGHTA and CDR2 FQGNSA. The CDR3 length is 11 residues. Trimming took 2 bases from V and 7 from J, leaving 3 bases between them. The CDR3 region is CASSLLNEQFF. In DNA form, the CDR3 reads TGTGCCAGCAGCTTACTTAATGAGCAGTTCTTC.

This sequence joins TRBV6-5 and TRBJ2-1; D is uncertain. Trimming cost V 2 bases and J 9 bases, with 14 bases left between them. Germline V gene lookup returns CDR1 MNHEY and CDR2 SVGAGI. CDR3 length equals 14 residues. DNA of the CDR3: TGTGCCAGCAGTTACCCTGGCAGGCTTGGTGAGCAGTTCTTC. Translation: CASSYPGRLGEQFF.

CDR3 region: CASSPRAGGTDTQYF. The CDR3 DNA reads as TGTGCCAGCAGCCCCCGAGCGGGGGGCACAGATACGCAGTATTTT. The chain has TRBV5-5 and TRBJ2-3, with 8 bases identical to TRBD2. There are 15 residues in the CDR3. CDR1 and CDR2 (germline): SGHKS, YYEKEE (reference sequence). The V gene end was trimmed by 4 bases and the J gene end by 1 base; junction bases not matched to a gene: 5. The complete variable domain, with remaining parts taken from reference TRBV5-5 and TRBJ2-3, reads DAGVTQSPTHLIKTRGQQVTLRCSPISGHKSVSWYQQVLGQGPQFIFQYYEKEERGRGNFPDRFSARQFPNYSSELNVNALLLGDSALYLCASSPRAGGTDTQYFGPGTRLTVL.

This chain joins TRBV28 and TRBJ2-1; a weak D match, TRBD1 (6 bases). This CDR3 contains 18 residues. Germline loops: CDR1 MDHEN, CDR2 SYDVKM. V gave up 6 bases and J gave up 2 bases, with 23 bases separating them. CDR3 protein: CASSLTGTPMTAYNEQFF. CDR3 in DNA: TGTGCCAGCAGCCTGACAGGAACCCCCATGACTGCCTACAATGAGCAGTTCTTC.

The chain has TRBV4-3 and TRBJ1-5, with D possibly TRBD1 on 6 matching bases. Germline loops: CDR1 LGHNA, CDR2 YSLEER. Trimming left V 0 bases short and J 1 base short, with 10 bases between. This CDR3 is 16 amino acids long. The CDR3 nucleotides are TGCGCCAGCAGCCAAGACAGGGGATCGAGCAATCAGCCCCAGCATTTT. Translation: CASSQDRGSSNQPQHF.

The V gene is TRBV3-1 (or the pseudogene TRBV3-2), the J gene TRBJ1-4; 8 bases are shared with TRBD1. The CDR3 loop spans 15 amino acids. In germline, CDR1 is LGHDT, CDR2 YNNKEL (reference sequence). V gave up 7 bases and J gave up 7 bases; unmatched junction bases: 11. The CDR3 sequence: CASKKRGQGGEKLFF. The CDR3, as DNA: TGTGCCAGCAAGAAAAGAGGACAGGGAGGTGAAAAACTGTTTTTT.

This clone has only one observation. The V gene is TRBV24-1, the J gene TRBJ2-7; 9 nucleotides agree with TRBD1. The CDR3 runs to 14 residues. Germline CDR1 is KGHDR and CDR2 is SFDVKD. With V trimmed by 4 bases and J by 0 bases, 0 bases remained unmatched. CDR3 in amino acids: CATSEGQGSYEQYF. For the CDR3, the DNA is TGTGCCACCAGTGAGGGACAGGGCTCCTACGAGCAGTACTTC.

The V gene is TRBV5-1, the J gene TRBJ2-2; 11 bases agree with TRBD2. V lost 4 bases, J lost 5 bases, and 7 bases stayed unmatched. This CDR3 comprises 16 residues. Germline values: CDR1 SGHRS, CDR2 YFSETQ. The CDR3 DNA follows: TGCGCCAGCAGCACCCTAGCGGGAGGTATTACCGGGGAGCTGTTTTTT. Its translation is CASSTLAGGITGELFF.

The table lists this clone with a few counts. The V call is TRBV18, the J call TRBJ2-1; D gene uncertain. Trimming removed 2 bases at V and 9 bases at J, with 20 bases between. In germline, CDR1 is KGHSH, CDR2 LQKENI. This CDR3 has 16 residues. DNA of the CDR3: TGTGCCAGCTCACCATCCATGTCGACTGCAACGGGTGAGCAGTTCTTC. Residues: CASSPSMSTATGEQFF.

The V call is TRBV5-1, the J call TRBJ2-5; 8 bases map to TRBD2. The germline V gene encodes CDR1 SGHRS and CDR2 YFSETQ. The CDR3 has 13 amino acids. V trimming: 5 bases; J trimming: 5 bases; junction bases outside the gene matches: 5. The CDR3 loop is CASSPGTRETQYF. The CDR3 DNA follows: TGCGCCAGCAGTCCCGGGACTAGGGAGACCCAGTACTTC.

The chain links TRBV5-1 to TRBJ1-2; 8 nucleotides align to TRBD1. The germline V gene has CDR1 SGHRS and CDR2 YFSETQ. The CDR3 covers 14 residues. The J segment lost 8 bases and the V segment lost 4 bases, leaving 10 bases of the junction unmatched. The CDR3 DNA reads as TGCGCCAGCAGCCTACACCAGGGGGCTGGAGGCTACACCTTC. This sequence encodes CASSLHQGAGGYTF.

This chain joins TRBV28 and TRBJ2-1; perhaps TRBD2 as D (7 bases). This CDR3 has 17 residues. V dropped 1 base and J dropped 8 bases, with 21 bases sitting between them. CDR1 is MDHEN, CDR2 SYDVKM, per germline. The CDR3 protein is CASSLLFGGRRVDEQFF. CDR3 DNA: TGTGCCAGCAGTTTATTGTTCGGGGGGCGGAGGGTGGATGAGCAGTTCTTC.

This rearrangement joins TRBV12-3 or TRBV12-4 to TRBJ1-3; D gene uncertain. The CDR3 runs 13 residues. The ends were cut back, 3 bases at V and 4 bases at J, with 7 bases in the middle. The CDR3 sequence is CASSFRGGNTIYF. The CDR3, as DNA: TGTGCCAGCAGTTTTAGAGGGGGAAACACCATATATTTT.

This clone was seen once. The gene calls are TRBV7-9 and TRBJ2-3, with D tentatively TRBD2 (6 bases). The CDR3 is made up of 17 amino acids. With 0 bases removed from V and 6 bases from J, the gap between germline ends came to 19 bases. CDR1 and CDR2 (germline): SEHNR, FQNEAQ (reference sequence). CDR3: CASSLAGLSGHRDTQYF. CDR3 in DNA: TGTGCCAGCAGCTTAGCGGGCCTTAGCGGCCATAGGGATACGCAGTATTTT.

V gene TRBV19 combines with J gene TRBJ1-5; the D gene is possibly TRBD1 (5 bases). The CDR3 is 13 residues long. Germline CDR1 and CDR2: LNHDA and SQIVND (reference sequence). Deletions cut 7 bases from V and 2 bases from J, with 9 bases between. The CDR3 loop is CASTRARNQPQHF. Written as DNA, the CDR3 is TGTGCCAGTACCAGGGCCCGCAATCAGCCCCAGCATTTT.

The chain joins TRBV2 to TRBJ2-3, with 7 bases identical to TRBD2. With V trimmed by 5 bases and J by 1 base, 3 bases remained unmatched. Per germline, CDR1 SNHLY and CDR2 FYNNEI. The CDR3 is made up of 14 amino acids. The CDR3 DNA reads TGTGCCAGCAGTCGAGCGGGGCGCACAGATACGCAGTATTTT. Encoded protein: CASSRAGRTDTQYF.